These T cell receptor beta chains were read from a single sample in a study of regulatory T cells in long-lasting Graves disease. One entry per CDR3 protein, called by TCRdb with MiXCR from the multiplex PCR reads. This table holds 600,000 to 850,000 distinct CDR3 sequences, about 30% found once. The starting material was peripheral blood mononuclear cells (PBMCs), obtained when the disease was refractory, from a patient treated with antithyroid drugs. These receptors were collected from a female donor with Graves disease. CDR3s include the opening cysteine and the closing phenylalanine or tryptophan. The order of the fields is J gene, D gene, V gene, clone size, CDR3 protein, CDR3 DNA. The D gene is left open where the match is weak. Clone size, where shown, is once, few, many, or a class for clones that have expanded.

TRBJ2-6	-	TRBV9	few	CASTRYRAGANVLTF	TGTGCCAGCACCCGATACAGGGCCGGGGCCAACGTCCTGACTTTC
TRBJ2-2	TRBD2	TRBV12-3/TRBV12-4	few	CASRGSGSRRGELFF	TGTGCCAGCAGGGGTAGCGGGAGTAGACGCGGGGAGCTGTTTTTT
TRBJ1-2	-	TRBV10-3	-	CAISEPPTGYTF	TGTGCCATCAGTGAACCCCCGACTGGCTACACCTTC
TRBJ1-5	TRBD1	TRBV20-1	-	CSARDAGTGNQPQHF	TGCAGTGCTAGAGATGCTGGGACAGGGAATCAGCCCCAGCATTTT
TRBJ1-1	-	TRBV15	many	CATSRDVGPLEAFF	TGTGCCACCAGCAGAGATGTTGGGCCTCTTGAAGCTTTCTTT
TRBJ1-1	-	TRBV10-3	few	CAISEYGGTIEAFF	TGTGCCATCAGTGAGTACGGGGGAACGATTGAAGCTTTCTTT
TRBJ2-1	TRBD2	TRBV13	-	CASSGGLSSGYNEQFF	TGTGCCAGCAGCGGGGGGTTGTCTAGCGGATACAATGAGCAGTTCTTC
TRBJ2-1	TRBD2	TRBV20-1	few	CSAGSGTSGLYNEQFF	TGCAGTGCAGGGTCCGGGACTAGCGGGCTTTACAATGAGCAGTTCTTC
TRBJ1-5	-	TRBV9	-	CASSWGDSNQPQHF	TGTGCCAGCAGTTGGGGGGATAGCAATCAGCCCCAGCATTTT
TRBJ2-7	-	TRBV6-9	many	CASSYARDYEQYF	TGTGCCAGCAGTTATGCGCGAGACTACGAGCAGTACTTC
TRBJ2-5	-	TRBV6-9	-	CASSESMGRETQYF	TGCGCCAGCAGTGAGTCTATGGGTCGGGAGACCCAGTACTTC
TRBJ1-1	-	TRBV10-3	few	CAISPAGTNTEAFF	TGTGCCATCTCCCCCGCCGGGACGAACACTGAAGCTTTCTTT
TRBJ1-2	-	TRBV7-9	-	CASSFVPGVAYGYTF	TGTGCCAGCAGCTTCGTTCCAGGGGTGGCCTATGGCTACACCTTC
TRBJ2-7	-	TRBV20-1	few	CSARPPGGPTYEQYF	TGCAGTGCTAGACCCCCCGGAGGGCCGACCTACGAGCAGTACTTC
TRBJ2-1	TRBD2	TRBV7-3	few	CASSLTGASGSYEQFF	TGTGCCAGCAGCTTAACGGGGGCTAGCGGGAGCTATGAGCAGTTCTTC
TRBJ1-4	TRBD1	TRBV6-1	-	CASSEGKGAKTLGEKLFF	TGTGCCAGCAGTGAAGGAAAGGGGGCTAAAACCCTTGGGGAAAAACTGTTTTTT
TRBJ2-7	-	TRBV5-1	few	CASSSGDTYEQYF	TGCGCCAGCAGCTCAGGAGATACCTACGAGCAGTACTTC
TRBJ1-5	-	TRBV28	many	CASSLSHRNQPQHF	TGTGCCAGCAGTTTATCCCACCGCAATCAGCCCCAGCATTTT
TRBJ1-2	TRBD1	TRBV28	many	CASSLSGQGNYGYTF	TGTGCCAGCAGTTTGTCCGGACAGGGTAACTATGGCTACACCTTC
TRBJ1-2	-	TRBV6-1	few	CASRWNSYGYTF	TGTGCCAGCAGATGGAACAGCTATGGCTACACCTTC
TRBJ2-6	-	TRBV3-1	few	CASSQGWQGASGANVLTF	TGTGCCAGCAGCCAAGGTTGGCAGGGTGCCTCTGGGGCCAACGTCCTGACTTTC
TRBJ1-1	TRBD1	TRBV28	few	CASSNRGRDTEAFF	TGTGCCAGCAGTAACAGGGGGAGAGACACTGAAGCTTTCTTT
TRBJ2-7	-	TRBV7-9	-	CASSLEAPGDEQYF	TGTGCCAGCAGCTTAGAAGCCCCAGGGGACGAGCAGTACTTC
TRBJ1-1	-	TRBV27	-	CASRPWGGLSEAFF	TGTGCCAGCAGACCTTGGGGGGGGCTGAGTGAAGCTTTCTTT
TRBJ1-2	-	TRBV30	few	CAWRPRLGGYTF	TGTGCCTGGCGGCCGAGGTTGGGGGGCTACACCTTC
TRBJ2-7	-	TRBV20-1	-	CSATRTGKTYEQYF	TGCAGTGCTACTCGGACGGGGAAGACCTACGAGCAGTACTTC
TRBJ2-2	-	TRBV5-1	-	CASSLDGGHNTGELFF	TGCGCCAGCAGCTTGGACGGGGGACATAACACCGGGGAGCTGTTTTTT
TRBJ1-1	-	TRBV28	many	CASSDPGPSGMGTEAFF	TGTGCCAGCAGCGACCCGGGACCCAGCGGGATGGGAACTGAAGCTTTCTTT
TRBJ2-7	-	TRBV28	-	CASSLGVGVRDRKEDEQYF	TGTGCCAGCAGTTTAGGCGTGGGGGTGCGGGACAGAAAGGAGGACGAGCAGTACTTC
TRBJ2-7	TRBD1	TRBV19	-	CATSGTGSSYEQYF	TGTGCCACATCCGGGACAGGGAGCTCCTACGAGCAGTACTTC
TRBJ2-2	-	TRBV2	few	CASSASSGPLGGELFF	TGTGCCAGCAGTGCTTCCTCAGGTCCCCTGGGCGGGGAGCTGTTTTTT
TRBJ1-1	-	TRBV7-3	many	CASSPRTVNTEAFF	TGTGCCAGCAGCCCCAGGACAGTCAACACTGAAGCTTTCTTT
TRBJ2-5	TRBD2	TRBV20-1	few	CSARDLREVVPSETQYF	TGCAGTGCTAGAGATCTTCGGGAGGTGGTCCCCAGTGAGACCCAGTACTTC
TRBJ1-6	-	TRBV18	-	CASSPERVSNSPLHF	TGTGCCAGCTCACCAGAGAGGGTCTCCAATTCACCCCTCCACTTT
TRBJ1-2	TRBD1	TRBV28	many	CASISRIEQGIYGYTF	TGTGCCAGCATCTCACGTATCGAACAGGGGATCTATGGCTACACCTTC
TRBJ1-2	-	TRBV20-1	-	CSARVAGRGYTF	TGCAGTGCTAGGGTGGCAGGGCGTGGCTACACCTTC
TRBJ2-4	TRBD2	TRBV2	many	CASSGGPLANIQYF	TGTGCCAGCTCGGGGGGACCGCTAGCAAACATTCAGTACTTC
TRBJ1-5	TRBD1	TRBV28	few	CASGPRGVGNQPQHF	TGTGCCAGCGGTCCCAGGGGGGTAGGCAATCAGCCCCAGCATTTT
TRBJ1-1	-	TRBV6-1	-	CASRGRTEAFF	TGTGCCAGCCGGGGACGAACTGAAGCTTTCTTT
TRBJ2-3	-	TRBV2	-	CASSLHRRTDTQYF	TGTGCCAGCAGTCTCCATCGGCGGACAGATACGCAGTATTTT
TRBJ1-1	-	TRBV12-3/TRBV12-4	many	CATQGSVNTEAFF	TGTGCCACGCAGGGGTCGGTGAACACTGAAGCTTTCTTT
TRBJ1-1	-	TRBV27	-	CASSASVRRTEAFF	TGTGCCAGCAGTGCCTCGGTCAGGCGAACTGAAGCTTTCTTT
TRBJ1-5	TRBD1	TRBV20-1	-	CSARSGQGGDLLLGQPQHF	TGCAGTGCTCGCTCAGGACAGGGGGGTGACTTGCTCTTAGGCCAGCCCCAGCATTTT
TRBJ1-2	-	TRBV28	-	CASTSLALRGTTYGYTF	TGTGCCAGCACTAGTTTGGCCCTGAGGGGAACAACCTATGGCTACACCTTC
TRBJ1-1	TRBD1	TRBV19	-	CASSRRQGIAEAFF	TGTGCCAGTAGTAGGAGACAGGGGATCGCTGAAGCTTTCTTT
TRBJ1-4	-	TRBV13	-	CASSSRIGEREKLFF	TGTGCCAGCAGCTCGAGGATCGGGGAGAGGGAAAAACTGTTTTTT
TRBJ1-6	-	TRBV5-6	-	CASSSSFDSHYNSPLHF	TGTGCCAGCAGCTCCTCCTTCGACAGCCACTATAATTCACCCCTCCACTTT
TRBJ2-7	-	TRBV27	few	CASSLSPKSYEQYF	TGTGCCAGCAGTTTATCCCCAAAATCCTACGAGCAGTACTTC
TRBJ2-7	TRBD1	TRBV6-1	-	CASSPNPRTGIYEQYF	TGTGCCAGCAGTCCCAATCCCCGGACAGGCATCTACGAGCAGTACTTC
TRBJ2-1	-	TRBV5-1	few	CASSPMGGSYNEQFF	TGCGCCAGCAGCCCAATGGGCGGATCCTACAATGAGCAGTTCTTC
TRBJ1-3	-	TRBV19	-	CASTQGPGSGNTIYF	TGTGCCAGTACCCAAGGGCCGGGCTCTGGAAACACCATATATTTT
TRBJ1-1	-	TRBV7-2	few	CASSRPRTERNTEAFF	TGTGCCAGCAGCCGACCCCGGACAGAACGGAACACTGAAGCTTTCTTT
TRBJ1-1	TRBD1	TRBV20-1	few	CSASTGTGYTEAFF	TGCAGTGCTTCGACCGGGACAGGATACACTGAAGCTTTCTTT
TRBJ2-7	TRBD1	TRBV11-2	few	CASSFDPGQGTYEQYF	TGTGCCAGCAGCTTTGACCCGGGACAGGGGACCTACGAGCAGTACTTC